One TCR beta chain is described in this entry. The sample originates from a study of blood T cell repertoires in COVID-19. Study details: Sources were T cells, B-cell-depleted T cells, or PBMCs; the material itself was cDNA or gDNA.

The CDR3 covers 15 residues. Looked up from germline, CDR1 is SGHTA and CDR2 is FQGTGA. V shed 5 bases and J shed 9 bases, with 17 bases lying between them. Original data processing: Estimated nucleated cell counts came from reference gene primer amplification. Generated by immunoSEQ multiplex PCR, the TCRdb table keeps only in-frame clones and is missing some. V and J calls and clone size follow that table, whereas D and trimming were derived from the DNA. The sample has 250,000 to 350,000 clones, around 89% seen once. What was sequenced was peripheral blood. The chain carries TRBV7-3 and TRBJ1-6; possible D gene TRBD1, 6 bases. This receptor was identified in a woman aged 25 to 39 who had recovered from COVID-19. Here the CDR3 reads CASSLAGDAGSPLHF. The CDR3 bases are TGTGCCAGCAGCCTTGCAGGGGACGCTGGTTCACCCCTCCACTTT.